Following are 30 T cell receptor beta chains from one sample sequenced in a study of CD8+ T cells in alopecia areata. Reverse transcription of extracted RNA yielded cDNA, which provided the sequencing template. Repertoires were generated with immunoSEQ multiplex PCR, while TCRdb's copy carries only in-frame clones and drops some. The sample consists of about 150,000 clones, 47% of them appearing once. The sequenced material came from CD4+ T cells sorted from blood. The receptor set was obtained from a human donor with alopecia areata.

This clone was seen only a few times. The V gene is TRBV7-9, the J gene TRBJ2-5; D ambiguous. Germline CDR1 reads SEHNR; CDR2 reads FQNEAQ (reference sequence). This CDR3 region has 16 residues. V gave up 5 bases and J gave up 2 bases, with 18 bases separating them. CDR3 DNA sequence: TGTGCCAGCAGCCCCCTTACCAACGCGGTTCAAGAGACCCAGTACTTC. Residues: CASSPLTNAVQETQYF. The complete variable domain, with remaining parts taken from reference TRBV7-9 and TRBJ2-5, reads DTGVSQNPRHKITKRGQNVTFRCDPISEHNRLYWYRQTLGQGPEFLTYFQNEAQLEKSRLLSDRFSAERPKGSFSTLEIQRTEQGDSAMYLCASSPLTNAVQETQYFGPGTRLLVL.

Only a few counts were recorded for this clone. The rearrangement uses TRBV5-1 and TRBJ2-1, with 7 bases matching TRBD2. The germline gives CDR1 SGHRS, CDR2 YFSETQ. This CDR3 contains 16 residues. V was clipped by 0 bases and J by 7 bases; unmatched bases: 10. This chain's CDR3 is CASSLASSGAGNEQFF. In DNA form, the CDR3 reads TGCGCCAGCAGCTTGGCGTCTAGCGGAGCTGGGAATGAGCAGTTCTTC.

The table lists this clone with a few counts. The chain combines TRBV29-1 with TRBJ2-5; unclear D gene. The ends were cut back, 5 bases at V and 4 bases at J, with 5 bases in the middle. Germline V gives CDR1 SQVTM, CDR2 ANQGSEA. This CDR3 comprises 10 residues. CDR3 amino acids: CSVRVETQYF. The CDR3 DNA follows: TGCAGCGTTAGAGTAGAGACCCAGTACTTC.

Written as DNA, the CDR3 is TGCAGCGTTTCCCGGACAGTGATGAACACTGAAGCTTTCTTT. As protein: CSVSRTVMNTEAFF. The V call is TRBV29-1, the J call TRBJ1-1, with a tentative D call TRBD1 (6 bases). Germline loops: CDR1 SQVTM, CDR2 ANQGSEA. The length of the CDR3 is 14 residues. The V end lost 5 bases, the J end lost 0 bases, and 13 bases lay between the germline ends.

This clone was recorded a few times. This rearrangement joins TRBV2 to TRBJ2-7; 14 bases agree with TRBD2. The CDR3 extends over 16 amino acids. Germline values: CDR1 SNHLY, CDR2 FYNNEI. V shed 7 bases and J 6 bases; nucleotides not matched to a gene: 11. The CDR3 region is CASTGGPGLAGVEQYF. The CDR3 region has the DNA TGTGCCAGCACCGGGGGCCCGGGACTAGCGGGAGTCGAGCAGTACTTC.

This clone was seen a handful of times. The chain links TRBV27 to TRBJ1-5, with D perhaps matching TRBD1 (5 bases). Germline V gene lookup returns CDR1 MNHEY and CDR2 SMNVEV (reference sequence). V was cut by 7 bases and J by 1 base, with 11 bases left in between. The CDR3 covers 14 residues. The CDR3 region has the DNA TGTGCCAGCAATTCCCAGGGAAGCAATCAGCCCCAGCATTTT. It encodes CASNSQGSNQPQHF.

This clone came up a few times. The rearrangement joins TRBV7-3 to TRBJ2-1; 8 nucleotides agree with TRBD1. Trimming removed 6 bases from V and 9 bases from J; junction bases left unmatched: 4. Germline V gene sequence: CDR1 SGHTA, CDR2 FQGTGA. CDR3 length equals 12 residues. The CDR3 here is CASSLQGGEQFF. Written as DNA, the CDR3 is TGTGCCAGCAGTTTACAGGGGGGTGAGCAGTTCTTC.

In this sample, this clone turned up a few times. This chain uses TRBV7-2 with TRBJ2-5; 9 nucleotides align to TRBD2. The V gene end was trimmed by 5 bases and the J gene end by 5 bases; junction bases not matched to a gene: 18. Germline values: CDR1 SGHTA, CDR2 FQGNSA. The CDR3 length is 18 residues. CDR3 nucleotide sequence: TGTGCCAGCAGCCCCCACTCTCGAGCGGGAGGATGGATGGAGACCCAGTACTTC. It is translated as CASSPHSRAGGWMETQYF.

This chain joins TRBV7-3 and TRBJ2-1; D unresolved. This CDR3 contains 14 residues. V was shortened by 5 bases and J by 7 bases, with 15 bases between the two germline ends. Germline lookup yields CDR1 SGHTA and CDR2 FQGTGA. CDR3 in amino acids: CASSLVEARNEQFF. The CDR3 DNA sequence: TGTGCCAGCAGCCTTGTGGAAGCGCGAAATGAGCAGTTCTTC.

V gene TRBV29-1 combines with J gene TRBJ2-7; 7 bases match TRBD1. J lost 2 bases, V lost 6 bases, and 4 bases had no gene match. The V gene's germline CDR1 is SQVTM and CDR2 ANQGSEA. The CDR3 contains 12 residues. CDR3 coding DNA: TGCAGCGTGGGACAGCTTCCCTACGAGCAGTACTTC. It yields the protein CSVGQLPYEQYF.

The chain uses TRBV6-5 and TRBJ2-3, with D maybe TRBD2 (6 bases). The CDR3 runs 16 residues. The V end was cut by 4 bases, the J end by 2 bases, with 16 bases between. Germline lookup yields CDR1 MNHEY and CDR2 SVGAGI. The CDR3 nucleotides are TGTGCCAGCAGTTTGATGGGGGGATCCGTCACAGATACGCAGTATTTT. Encoded protein: CASSLMGGSVTDTQYF.

This clone was seen only a few times. J is TRBJ2-1 and V is TRBV30; 7 positions agree with TRBD2. Trimming at V came to 2 bases and at J to 7 bases, leaving 8 bases not matched to a gene. This CDR3 spans 14 amino acids. Per the germline V gene, CDR1 is GTSNPN and CDR2 is SVGIG (reference sequence). In DNA, the CDR3 is TGTGCCTGGAGTCGGGGAGGGCCACGGAATGAGCAGTTCTTC. Protein: CAWSRGGPRNEQFF.

J is TRBJ2-1 and V is TRBV9; maybe TRBD2 (5 bases). Germline-derived CDR1 and CDR2 are SGDLS and YYNGEE. Trimming took 3 bases from V and 8 from J, leaving 15 bases between them. This CDR3 is built from 14 residues. CDR3 bases: TGTGCCAGCAGCGGAGGACTGGTCTTAGATGAGCAGTTCTTC. It is translated as CASSGGLVLDEQFF.

V gene TRBV15 combines with J gene TRBJ1-5, with D hard to call. This CDR3 region has 16 residues. CDR1 is LNHNV, CDR2 YYDKDF, per germline (reference sequence). With 5 bases removed from V and 0 bases from J, the gap between germline ends came to 14 bases. The DNA of the CDR3 is TGTGCCACCAGCCACTCGCTTTTTGATAGCAATCAGCCCCAGCATTTT. Translation gives CATSHSLFDSNQPQHF.

The CDR3 sequence: CASSYSAPSTGELFF. The CDR3 nucleotides read TGTGCCAGCAGTTACTCGGCTCCGAGCACCGGGGAGCTGTTTTTT. This rearrangement joins TRBV6-6 to TRBJ2-2; no clear D. V was shortened by 0 bases and J by 4 bases, with 9 bases between the two germline ends. The length of the CDR3 is 15 residues. Germline V gene lookup returns CDR1 MNHNY and CDR2 SVGAGI (reference sequence).

This clone was recorded a few times. The chain is built from TRBV19 and TRBJ2-7, with no clear D. Germline CDR1 reads LNHDA; CDR2 reads SQIVND (reference sequence). V was shortened by 4 bases and J by 2 bases, with 3 bases between the two germline ends. The CDR3 is made up of 11 amino acids. The CDR3 reads CASSTAYEQYF. CDR3 in DNA: TGTGCCAGTAGTACCGCCTACGAGCAGTACTTC.

The chain couples TRBV29-1 to TRBJ1-1; D is ambiguous. CDR1 is SQVTM, CDR2 ANQGSEA, per germline. The V end lost 6 bases, the J end lost 4 bases, and 18 bases lay between the germline ends. CDR3 size: 14 residues. The CDR3 DNA sequence: TGCAGCGTCGGTGGGGTTGCGTTCGGCACTGAAGCTTTCTTT. Its translation: CSVGGVAFGTEAFF.

This chain links TRBV29-1 with TRBJ2-3, with TRBD2 matching 13 bases. Trimming cost V 1 base and J 2 bases; bases outside gene matches: 3. The CDR3 spans 16 residues. Germline V gene lookup returns CDR1 SQVTM and CDR2 ANQGSEA. The DNA for the CDR3 is TGCAGCGTTGAAGCACTAGCGGGAGGGTACACAGATACGCAGTATTTT. This gives the protein CSVEALAGGYTDTQYF.

This clone was observed a few times. V gene TRBV28 combines with J gene TRBJ2-1, with D possibly being TRBD2 (8 bases). Germline CDR1 is MDHEN and CDR2 is SYDVKM. V shed 5 bases and J shed 15 bases, with 23 bases lying between them. The CDR3 totals 14 residues. CDR3 residues: CASSETGRGAVMFF. The CDR3 DNA sequence: TGTGCCAGCAGTGAGACAGGGCGGGGGGCGGTGATGTTCTTC.

V gene TRBV5-1 combines with J gene TRBJ2-3, with TRBD2 identical over 7 bases. This CDR3 contains 13 residues. Germline CDR1 SGHRS, CDR2 YFSETQ. The V and J ends lost 5 bases and 2 bases, in that order; junction bases with no gene match: 2. The CDR3 region is CASRGTNTDTQYF. The CDR3 nucleotides read TGCGCCAGCAGGGGGACTAACACAGATACGCAGTATTTT.

The table lists this clone with many counts. The chain links TRBV6-4 to TRBJ1-2, with TRBD1 matching 10 bases. Germline-derived CDR1 and CDR2 are MRHNA and SNTAGT. This CDR3 region has 13 residues. V lost 11 bases to trimming and J lost 4 bases; unmatched junction nucleotides: 7. Written as DNA, the CDR3 is TGTGCCTCCCGGGACAGGGGATTCTATGGCTACACCTTC. Amino acids: CASRDRGFYGYTF.

The table lists this clone with a count of one. The chain carries TRBV2 and TRBJ2-5, with a tentative D call TRBD1 (7 bases). CDR3 size: 15 residues. V lost 6 bases and J 8 bases, leaving 22 bases between the germline ends. The germline CDR1 and CDR2 sequences are SNHLY and FYNNEI. The CDR3 sequence: CASSDARGQLDTQYF. CDR3 DNA: TGTGCCAGCAGCGACGCGCGGGGACAGCTCGATACCCAGTACTTC.

The V gene is TRBV29-1, the J gene TRBJ2-7, with D tentatively TRBD1 (5 bases). The CDR3 loop spans 12 amino acids. Per germline, CDR1 SQVTM and CDR2 ANQGSEA. V lost 4 bases and J 3 bases, leaving 10 bases between the germline ends. The CDR3 here is CSVVEGVYEQYF. CDR3 sequence (DNA): TGCAGCGTTGTAGAAGGGGTCTACGAGCAGTACTTC.

The chain uses TRBV30 and TRBJ2-1; 8 bases align to TRBD2. This CDR3 comprises 16 residues. Losses at the gene ends were 2 bases for V and 5 bases for J; bases not matched to a gene: 11. Germline V gene data show CDR1 as GTSNPN and CDR2 as SVGIG (reference sequence). This chain's CDR3 is CAWSPPGLVINNEQFF. The CDR3 region has the DNA TGTGCCTGGAGTCCGCCGGGACTAGTAATTAACAATGAGCAGTTCTTC.

Here the CDR3 DNA reads TGCGCCAGCAGCTTGGATCACACAACCTACGAGCAGTACTTC. This gives the protein CASSLDHTTYEQYF. V is TRBV5-1 and J is TRBJ2-7; D remains unclear. Deletions cut 0 bases from V and 2 bases from J, with 9 bases between. The CDR3 length is 14 residues. CDR1 is SGHRS and CDR2 is YFSETQ in the germline V gene.

This clone came up a few times. The genes are TRBV5-1 and TRBJ2-2; D unresolved. V lost 5 bases and J 7 bases, leaving 12 bases between the germline ends. The length of the CDR3 is 13 residues. The V gene's germline CDR1 is SGHRS and CDR2 YFSETQ. CDR3 in DNA: TGCGCCAGCAGTCCAAGTGGTAACGGGGAGCTGTTTTTT. It translates to CASSPSGNGELFF.

The chain combines TRBV5-8 with TRBJ1-5, with unresolved D. There are 15 residues in the CDR3. Germline values: CDR1 SGHTS, CDR2 YDEGEE. The V end lost 0 bases, the J end lost 3 bases, and 10 bases lay between the germline ends. DNA for the CDR3: TGTGCCAGCAGCTTGGCTGGCCGAAACAATCAGCCCCAGCATTTT. This gives the protein CASSLAGRNNQPQHF.

The gene calls are TRBV11-2 and TRBJ2-5, with a possible D match to TRBD1 (5 bases). Per germline, CDR1 SGHAT and CDR2 FQNNGV. The CDR3 has 13 amino acids. Trimming stripped 3 bases from V and 2 bases from J, with 7 bases between. The CDR3 DNA is TGTGCCAGCAGCTTTTCAGGGCAAGAGACCCAGTACTTC. This translates into CASSFSGQETQYF.

This chain joins TRBV6-5 and TRBJ2-7; D unresolved. The CDR3 loop spans 12 amino acids. CDR1 and CDR2 from the germline V gene are MNHEY and SVGAGI. The V and J ends lost 5 bases and 0 bases respectively, with 5 bases between them. The CDR3 sequence is CASSLLSYEQYF. CDR3 nucleotides: TGTGCCAGCAGTCTCCTCTCCTACGAGCAGTACTTC.

The CDR3 sequence: CASRDTVPNEQYF. The CDR3 DNA follows: TGTGCCAGCAGGGACACCGTCCCCAACGAGCAGTACTTC. This chain uses TRBV28 with TRBJ2-7; possibly TRBD1 for D (5 bases). The V end lost 6 bases, the J end lost 5 bases, and 14 bases lay between the germline ends. This CDR3 has 13 residues. The germline V gene encodes CDR1 MDHEN and CDR2 SYDVKM.